The rows below give T cell receptor beta chains drawn from one sample of a study of blood T cell repertoires in COVID-19. Assay: immunoSEQ multiplex PCR; the TCRdb copy retains only in-frame clones and omits some. Here the sample spans roughly 280,000 clones, about 87% being singletons. Material for sequencing was PBMCs or T cells enriched from blood (not recorded which). The receptors originated from a woman between 50 and 59 years old who had recovered from COVID-19. Both conserved end residues are part of each CDR3. Fields, in order: CDR3 protein, CDR3 DNA, D gene, clone size, CDR3 length, V gene, J gene. D genes are given only for firm matches. The listing skips clone size in some rows; elsewhere it reads once, few, many or a size class.

CDR3 protein: CASTRTGSSGNTIYF
CDR3 DNA: TGTGCCAGTACTCGGACAGGTAGCTCTGGAAACACCATATATTTT
D gene: TRBD1
clone size: .
CDR3 length: 15
V gene: TRBV19
J gene: TRBJ1-3

CDR3 protein: CASLQTGERNSPLHF
CDR3 DNA: TGTGCCAGCCTTCAGACAGGGGAAAGAAATTCACCCCTCCACTTT
D gene: TRBD1
clone size: .
CDR3 length: 15
V gene: TRBV28
J gene: TRBJ1-6

CDR3 protein: CASSGGGSGTRKAYNEQFF
CDR3 DNA: TGCGCCAGCAGCGGTGGAGGTAGCGGAACAAGGAAGGCCTACAATGAGCAGTTCTTC
D gene: .
clone size: .
CDR3 length: 19
V gene: TRBV5-1
J gene: TRBJ2-1

CDR3 protein: CASSQEWTARETQYF
CDR3 DNA: TGCGCCAGCAGCCAAGAGTGGACTGCCCGGGAGACCCAGTACTTC
D gene: .
clone size: .
CDR3 length: 15
V gene: TRBV4-3
J gene: TRBJ2-5

CDR3 protein: CASSEGLAGAETQYF
CDR3 DNA: TGTGCCAGCAGCGAGGGACTAGCGGGAGCAGAGACCCAGTACTTC
D gene: TRBD2
clone size: .
CDR3 length: 15
V gene: TRBV11-3
J gene: TRBJ2-5

CDR3 protein: CSASKRLANSYNEQFF
CDR3 DNA: TGCAGTGCTAGTAAACGACTAGCGAACTCCTACAATGAGCAGTTCTTC
D gene: TRBD2
clone size: .
CDR3 length: 16
V gene: TRBV20-1
J gene: TRBJ2-1

CDR3 protein: CASSVAPRAHSPLHF
CDR3 DNA: TGTGCCAGCAGCGTGGCCCCCAGGGCTCACTCACCCCTCCACTTT
D gene: .
clone size: few
CDR3 length: 15
V gene: TRBV28
J gene: TRBJ1-6

CDR3 protein: CASSYEQGREAFF
CDR3 DNA: TGTGCCAGCAGTTACGAACAGGGCCGTGAAGCTTTCTTT
D gene: .
clone size: .
CDR3 length: 13
V gene: TRBV6-5
J gene: TRBJ1-1

CDR3 protein: CAWSEIRGRGISEQYF
CDR3 DNA: TGTGCCTGGAGTGAAATCCGAGGCAGGGGTATATCCGAGCAGTACTTC
D gene: .
clone size: few
CDR3 length: 16
V gene: TRBV30
J gene: TRBJ2-7

CDR3 protein: CASSPEGTEAFF
CDR3 DNA: TGTGCCAGCTCACCAGAGGGCACTGAAGCTTTCTTT
D gene: .
clone size: .
CDR3 length: 12
V gene: TRBV18
J gene: TRBJ1-1

CDR3 protein: CASSPEGPPDTQYF
CDR3 DNA: TGTGCCAGCAGCCCGGAGGGGCCCCCCGATACGCAGTATTTT
D gene: .
clone size: .
CDR3 length: 14
V gene: TRBV7-3
J gene: TRBJ2-3

CDR3 protein: CASSLAGTTTEQYF
CDR3 DNA: TGTGCCAGCAGCTTAGCCGGGACTACGACGGAGCAGTACTTC
D gene: TRBD2
clone size: .
CDR3 length: 14
V gene: TRBV5-8
J gene: TRBJ2-7

CDR3 protein: CASSYSTGGGSPLHF
CDR3 DNA: TGTGCCAGCAGTTACTCGACAGGGGGTGGATCACCCCTCCACTTT
D gene: TRBD1
clone size: .
CDR3 length: 15
V gene: TRBV6-2/TRBV6-3
J gene: TRBJ1-6

CDR3 protein: CASSPGTNSNQPQHF
CDR3 DNA: TGTGCCAGCTCACCAGGGACAAATAGCAATCAGCCCCAGCATTTT
D gene: .
clone size: once
CDR3 length: 15
V gene: TRBV18
J gene: TRBJ1-5

CDR3 protein: CSAPDLGEQFF
CDR3 DNA: TGCAGTGCGCCAGACTTGGGTGAGCAGTTCTTC
D gene: .
clone size: .
CDR3 length: 11
V gene: TRBV20-1
J gene: TRBJ2-1

CDR3 protein: CASSIGLAGNQETQYF
CDR3 DNA: TGTGCCAGCAGCATAGGACTAGCGGGAAACCAAGAGACCCAGTACTTC
D gene: TRBD2
clone size: few
CDR3 length: 16
V gene: TRBV6-2/TRBV6-3
J gene: TRBJ2-5

CDR3 protein: CASSVGFSGETQYF
CDR3 DNA: TGTGCCAGCAGCGTGGGATTTAGCGGGGAGACCCAGTACTTC
D gene: TRBD2
clone size: .
CDR3 length: 14
V gene: TRBV11-2
J gene: TRBJ2-5

CDR3 protein: CASSPRGGQNIQYF
CDR3 DNA: TGTGCCAGCAGCCCTAGGGGTGGTCAGAACATTCAGTACTTC
D gene: .
clone size: .
CDR3 length: 14
V gene: TRBV7-2
J gene: TRBJ2-4

CDR3 protein: CASSIRLASLKYNEQFF
CDR3 DNA: TGTGCCAGTAGTATCAGGCTAGCGAGTCTAAAATACAATGAGCAGTTCTTC
D gene: .
clone size: .
CDR3 length: 17
V gene: TRBV19
J gene: TRBJ2-1

CDR3 protein: CASSLTSGSPGEQFF
CDR3 DNA: TGTGCCAGCAGTCTTACTAGCGGGAGTCCCGGTGAGCAGTTCTTC
D gene: TRBD2
clone size: once
CDR3 length: 15
V gene: TRBV28
J gene: TRBJ2-1

CDR3 protein: CASSRYRDYQPQHF
CDR3 DNA: TGTGCCAGCAGTCGCTATAGAGACTATCAGCCCCAGCATTTT
D gene: .
clone size: .
CDR3 length: 14
V gene: TRBV27
J gene: TRBJ1-5

CDR3 protein: CSVENRGTDTQYF
CDR3 DNA: TGCAGCGTTGAAAACAGGGGCACAGATACGCAGTATTTT
D gene: .
clone size: .
CDR3 length: 13
V gene: TRBV29-1
J gene: TRBJ2-3

CDR3 protein: CASSQDSPGLAGGETQYF
CDR3 DNA: TGTGCCAGCAGCCAAGATTCCCCGGGACTAGCGGGAGGAGAGACCCAGTACTTC
D gene: TRBD2
clone size: .
CDR3 length: 18
V gene: TRBV14
J gene: TRBJ2-5

CDR3 protein: CASSTSNYGYTF
CDR3 DNA: TGTGCCAGCAGTACAAGTAACTATGGCTACACCTTC
D gene: .
clone size: .
CDR3 length: 12
V gene: TRBV6-5
J gene: TRBJ1-2

CDR3 protein: CASSLLAGVDEQFF
CDR3 DNA: TGTGCCAGCAGCTTACTAGCGGGAGTAGATGAGCAGTTCTTC
D gene: TRBD2
clone size: .
CDR3 length: 14
V gene: TRBV7-6
J gene: TRBJ2-1

CDR3 protein: CASSQTGQKNTEAFF
CDR3 DNA: TGTGCCAGCAGCCAAACCGGACAAAAAAACACTGAAGCTTTCTTT
D gene: .
clone size: .
CDR3 length: 15
V gene: TRBV3-1/TRBV3-2
J gene: TRBJ1-1

CDR3 protein: CASSPTSGNYEQYF
CDR3 DNA: TGTGCCAGCAGCCCAACTAGCGGGAACTACGAGCAGTACTTC
D gene: TRBD2
clone size: .
CDR3 length: 14
V gene: TRBV7-2
J gene: TRBJ2-7

CDR3 protein: CASSVGVMGAAINTEAFF
CDR3 DNA: TGTGCCAGCAGCGTAGGAGTCATGGGAGCGGCAATAAACACTGAAGCTTTCTTT
D gene: .
clone size: .
CDR3 length: 18
V gene: TRBV9
J gene: TRBJ1-1

CDR3 protein: CASSPSGGGITDTQYF
CDR3 DNA: TGCGCCAGCAGCCCGTCCGGGGGAGGGATCACAGATACGCAGTATTTT
D gene: TRBD2
clone size: .
CDR3 length: 16
V gene: TRBV5-1
J gene: TRBJ2-3

CDR3 protein: CASSQRGGGDNQPQHF
CDR3 DNA: TGTGCCAGCAGCCAACGAGGAGGGGGGGACAATCAGCCCCAGCATTTT
D gene: .
clone size: .
CDR3 length: 16
V gene: TRBV3-1/TRBV3-2
J gene: TRBJ1-5

CDR3 protein: CASSLSFGSLDTGELFF
CDR3 DNA: TGTGCCAGCAGCTTAAGTTTCGGGAGTCTCGACACCGGGGAGCTGTTTTTT
D gene: .
clone size: .
CDR3 length: 17
V gene: TRBV7-3
J gene: TRBJ2-2

CDR3 protein: CASSPPGVSPLHF
CDR3 DNA: TGTGCCAGCAGCCCTCCCGGGGTTTCACCCCTCCACTTT
D gene: .
clone size: few
CDR3 length: 13
V gene: TRBV28
J gene: TRBJ1-6

CDR3 protein: CASSTQGAGTEAFF
CDR3 DNA: TGTGCCAGTTCGACCCAGGGGGCTGGCACTGAAGCTTTCTTT
D gene: TRBD1
clone size: .
CDR3 length: 14
V gene: TRBV19
J gene: TRBJ1-1

CDR3 protein: CASSYFGTGKNIQYF
CDR3 DNA: TGTGCCAGCAGTTACTTCGGGACAGGGAAAAACATTCAGTACTTC
D gene: TRBD1
clone size: .
CDR3 length: 15
V gene: TRBV6-2/TRBV6-3
J gene: TRBJ2-4

CDR3 protein: CASSLFRAGSSAEAFF
CDR3 DNA: TGTGCCAGCAGTTTATTCCGTGCTGGGAGCTCTGCTGAAGCTTTCTTT
D gene: .
clone size: .
CDR3 length: 16
V gene: TRBV28
J gene: TRBJ1-1

CDR3 protein: CASSLPSGRIEQFF
CDR3 DNA: TGTGCCAGCAGTTTACCTAGCGGGAGAATTGAGCAGTTCTTC
D gene: TRBD2
clone size: .
CDR3 length: 14
V gene: TRBV28
J gene: TRBJ2-1

CDR3 protein: CASFDRGRDQPQHF
CDR3 DNA: TGTGCCAGCTTCGACAGGGGTAGGGATCAGCCCCAGCATTTT
D gene: TRBD1
clone size: once
CDR3 length: 14
V gene: TRBV28
J gene: TRBJ1-5

CDR3 protein: CASSPGTGTYGYTF
CDR3 DNA: TGTGCCAGCAGCCCTGGGACAGGGACATATGGCTACACCTTC
D gene: TRBD1
clone size: .
CDR3 length: 14
V gene: TRBV5-6
J gene: TRBJ1-2

CDR3 protein: CASSPKSREPTDTQYF
CDR3 DNA: TGTGCCAGCAGCCCCAAGTCGCGGGAGCCCACAGATACGCAGTATTTT
D gene: TRBD2
clone size: .
CDR3 length: 16
V gene: TRBV7-2
J gene: TRBJ2-3

CDR3 protein: CASGLADQPQHF
CDR3 DNA: TGTGCCAGCGGCCTAGCGGATCAGCCCCAGCATTTT
D gene: .
clone size: .
CDR3 length: 12
V gene: TRBV28
J gene: TRBJ1-5

CDR3 protein: CAWSVAQAYGYTF
CDR3 DNA: TGTGCCTGGAGTGTCGCACAGGCGTATGGCTACACCTTC
D gene: .
clone size: .
CDR3 length: 13
V gene: TRBV30
J gene: TRBJ1-2

CDR3 protein: CASSQLLGQNNTEAFF
CDR3 DNA: TGTGCCAGCAGCCAACTTTTGGGGCAGAACAACACTGAAGCTTTCTTT
D gene: .
clone size: .
CDR3 length: 16
V gene: TRBV14
J gene: TRBJ1-1

CDR3 protein: CASSDEAADTQYF
CDR3 DNA: TGTGCCAGCAGTGACGAGGCGGCAGATACGCAGTATTTT
D gene: .
clone size: .
CDR3 length: 13
V gene: TRBV6-4
J gene: TRBJ2-3

CDR3 protein: CASSYVGGSSEAFF
CDR3 DNA: TGTGCCAGCAGTTACGTGGGGGGGTCTAGTGAAGCTTTCTTT
D gene: .
clone size: few
CDR3 length: 14
V gene: TRBV6-2/TRBV6-3
J gene: TRBJ1-1

CDR3 protein: CATSRALGYEQYF
CDR3 DNA: TGTGCCACCAGCAGGGCGCTAGGCTACGAGCAGTACTTC
D gene: .
clone size: .
CDR3 length: 13
V gene: TRBV15
J gene: TRBJ2-7

CDR3 protein: CASSRMDRVDGYTF
CDR3 DNA: TGTGCCAGCAGTAGGATGGACAGGGTGGATGGCTACACCTTC
D gene: TRBD1
clone size: .
CDR3 length: 14
V gene: TRBV6-2/TRBV6-3
J gene: TRBJ1-2

CDR3 protein: CASSWTSGIYNEQFF
CDR3 DNA: TGTGCCAGCAGCTGGACTAGCGGTATTTACAATGAGCAGTTCTTC
D gene: TRBD2
clone size: .
CDR3 length: 15
V gene: TRBV7-9
J gene: TRBJ2-1